The T cell receptor beta chain described here comes from a study of blood T cell repertoires in COVID-19. Across the whole study: Acute-phase and convalescent COVID-19 samples originated in the United States, Italy and Spain. From T cells, B-cell-depleted T cells, or PBMCs came the material, which was cDNA or gDNA.

Donors were grouped by their self-reported clinical history. Methods used by the authors: The authors estimated nucleated cell counts from reference gene primer amplification. Profiled with immunoSEQ multiplex PCR; TCRdb holds only in-frame clones, not every one. V, J and clone size were drawn from that table, and D and trimming were deduced from the DNA. Of about 480,000 clones listed, 70% to 90% are singletons. Germline-derived CDR1 and CDR2 are WNHNN and SYGVQD (reference sequence). V was pared by 2 bases and J by 0 bases, with 5 bases between. The CDR3 runs to 14 residues. Material for sequencing was PBMCs or T cells enriched from blood (not recorded which). This rearrangement joins TRBV10-1 to TRBJ1-3; D gene unclear. The TCR originated in a woman in her forties who had recovered from COVID-19. The CDR3 DNA sequence: TGCGCCAGCAGTGAGGGGAGCTCTGGAAACACCATATATTTT. This gives the protein CASSEGSSGNTIYF.